The sequence of this T cell receptor (beta chain) was determined in a study of beta chain features in type 1 diabetes. Whole-study results and caveats: Type 1 diabetes patients had TCRB CDR3s that were shorter (moderately but significantly so) in all four CD4+ subsets. Here, the possible influence of HLA type (on TCRB rearrangement) remained unresolved. Reduced insertions and increased deletions marked VDJ junctions in type 1 diabetes patients.

Sequencing targeted expressed TCRB transcripts, as all isolated RNA had been reverse transcribed. Clones were sequenced by immunoSEQ multiplex PCR, and TCRdb holds only the in-frame ones, with some missing. The sample includes about 650,000 clones, roughly 12% of them seen just once. CDR1 is MNHEY and CDR2 is SVGAGI in the germline V gene. The CDR3 is made up of 14 amino acids. The ends lost 7 bases at V and 2 bases at J; junction bases unmatched: 5. In this sample, this clone turned up a few times. Its antigen is as yet unknown. Only one heparinised blood draw was taken per donor, and its volume averaged approximately 0.11 L.

The specimen sequenced was naive CD4+ T cells from blood. The receptor was derived from a man aged 25 to 45 with type 1 diabetes. V usage is TRBV6-5 and J usage is TRBJ2-3; 8 positions match TRBD2. CDR3: CASTRAGATDTQYF. CDR3 sequence (DNA): TGTGCCAGCACAAGAGCGGGAGCCACAGATACGCAGTATTTT.